The TCR beta chain described here comes from a study of shared clonotypes between healthy human individuals. Study-level background: Participating donors consisted of a couple of women and a few men aged 18 to 49. The study's findings and limits: Clonotype sharing among the donors was expected to vary with sequencing depth.

With respect to this clone: Its cognate antigen is unknown.

Method: immunoSEQ multiplex PCR; TCRdb's copy keeps in-frame clones and lacks some. Of millions of clones listed, over 90% were seen once; the top ten hold 0.39%. CDR3 size: 15 residues. Between the trimmed V and J ends, which lost 0 bases and 5 bases, there was a span of 14 bases. Germline loops: CDR1 MNHNY, CDR2 SVGAGI (reference sequence). None of the donors, who were healthy HIV-negative adults, had recently had acute infections or vaccinations. The sequence came from a man between 18 and 35 years old in good health. Some clones in this sample may be carry-over from other donors' samples. Material: naive CD4+ T cells from PBMCs. Indicated subset: CD45RA+ positively selected. V is TRBV6-6 and J is TRBJ2-7; the D call may be TRBD1 or TRBD2 (5 bases each). CDR3 in amino acids: CASSYSGTVPNEQYF. As DNA, the CDR3 is TGTGCCAGCAGTTACTCGGGGACCGTCCCTAACGAGCAGTACTTC.